This T cell receptor (beta chain) was sequenced for a study of T cell responses to AZD1222 COVID-19 vaccine. Study-wide points: The number of AZD1222 recipients seropositive at baseline was only five to seven. Epitopes outside B.1.351 and B.1.1.7 mutated regions reportedly drew nearly half of spike TCRs.

Trimming removed 3 bases from V and 1 base from J; junction bases left unmatched: 12. The CDR3 covers 18 residues. Germline V gene data show CDR1 as SEHNR and CDR2 as FQNEAQ (reference sequence). Assay used: immunoSEQ multiplex PCR; TCRdb lists only in-frame clones, some missing. The sample lists around 200,000 clones; approximately 92% were seen once. As to this clone: What it binds is not known.

The chain employs TRBV7-9 and TRBJ2-1, with 7 positions matching TRBD2. Sequencing was performed on peripheral blood, taken 28 days after the second dose of the MenACWY control vaccine. This clonotype was obtained from an adult who received the MenACWY meningococcal vaccine as a control. The CDR3 DNA sequence: TGTGCCAGCAGCTTCCAGATAGGGCTAGCGGTTTCCTACAATGAGCAGTTCTTC. It translates to CASSFQIGLAVSYNEQFF.